The 3 T cell receptor beta chains given below trace back to one sample, sequenced in a study of shared clonotypes between healthy human individuals. The table came from immunoSEQ multiplex PCR; TCRdb's copy has only in-frame clones and leaves some out. The sample shows about 2 million clones, roughly 96% of them seen only once. The sequencing sample was made of naive CD4+ T cells sorted from blood. Subset in this sample: CD45RA+ positively selected. All receptors come from a man between 18 and 35 years old in good health.

The V call is TRBV18, the J call TRBJ2-3; 9 bases are shared with TRBD1. J was trimmed by 5 bases and V by 2 bases; bases with no gene match: 8. Per the germline V gene, CDR1 is KGHSH and CDR2 is LQKENI. This CDR3 region has 16 residues. The chain's CDR3 is CASSPSPGQGLDTQYF. The CDR3 coding sequence is TGTGCCAGCTCACCATCGCCGGGACAGGGACTAGATACGCAGTATTTT.

The chain employs TRBV7-6 and TRBJ1-2, with 7 nucleotides matching TRBD1. CDR1 and CDR2 from the germline V gene are SGHVS and FNYEAQ. This CDR3 has 13 amino acids. With V trimmed by 8 bases and J by 7 bases, 10 bases remained unmatched. CDR3 nucleotides: TGTGCCAGCGCCCAGGGGGAAGGAGGTGGCTACACCTTC. Encoded protein: CASAQGEGGGYTF.

This clone was detected only once. Distinct nucleotide sequences in the sample also encode this CDR3. The V gene is TRBV18, the J gene TRBJ2-3; the match to TRBD1 covers 8 bases. V was pared by 2 bases and J by 2 bases, with 3 bases of the junction left unmatched. Germline assignment: CDR1 KGHSH and CDR2 LQKENI. The CDR3 extends over 15 amino acids. CDR3 in DNA: TGTGCCAGCTCACCAAGCAGGGGGCTCACAGATACGCAGTATTTT. It encodes CASSPSRGLTDTQYF.